The entry that follows covers one T cell receptor (beta chain) sequence. Its target antigen remains unknown. There are no base qualities to consult, and no much larger clone falls within one base. The entry originates in a study of OX40 agonist ivuxolimab in advanced cancers. Describing the broader study: The costimulatory receptor OX40 (CD134) was targeted by ivuxolimab, a fully human IgG2 agonistic monoclonal antibody. Prior anti-PD-1, anti-PD-L1 or anti-CTLA-4 therapy was permitted, and about two fifths of dose-escalation patients had received checkpoint inhibitors. Peripheral TCRbeta sequencing was intended to test whether TCR sequence diversity was altered and clonal T-cell expansion was caused by ivuxolimab. The paper reports the monotherapy dose-escalation portion (N of about 52 patients) of the phase I ivuxolimab trial. Of the roughly 51 dose-escalation patients, hepatocellular carcinoma was present in 19, melanoma in some 15, renal cell carcinoma in 9 and head and neck cancer in 9. Intravenous ivuxolimab was administered to patients every 2 weeks at six dose levels: 0.01, 0.1, 0.3, 1.5, 3 and 10 mg/kg. The dose-escalation cohort was almost 85% male with a mean age of roughly 60 years, ranging from roughly 23 to 85. Partial responses occurred in three dose-escalation patients: two with cutaneous melanoma and one with hepatocellular carcinoma.

On the study overall, not on this receptor specifically: Which antigens the clonally expanded peripheral T cells were specific for was not determined. After ivuxolimab, CD8+ T cells had more expanded clones than CD4+ T cells on average. Low levels of normalized T-cell clonal expansion were also seen in some patients who did not respond. In the 0.1-3.0 mg/kg groups, partial responders had among the lowest normalized peripheral clonal expansion, particularly in CD8+ T cells. At doses of 0.1 to 3.0 mg/kg, clonal expansion of both CD4+ and CD8+ T cells in blood was seen between baseline and week 6.

The trial excluded patients who had a history of autoimmune disease or who were on systemic immunosuppression. Peripheral blood for TCR sequencing was drawn from every dose cohort at baseline, at cycle 4 day 1 and at cycle 7 day 1. The samples were taken from a phase I, first-in-human, multicenter, open-label dose-escalation trial of ivuxolimab. Adults with locally advanced or metastatic head and neck squamous cell, hepatocellular, melanoma or renal cell carcinoma were enrolled in the trial. Before TCR sequencing, CD4+ T cells and CD8+ T cells were sorted from peripheral blood as separate populations. Trimming takes 4 bases from V and 0 bases from J, and the germline ends sit 8 bases apart. From the germline V gene (reference sequence), CDR1 is GTSNPN and CDR2 is SVGIG. From the cysteine through the phenylalanine, the CDR3 covers 13 amino acids. CDR3 DNA only is kept here, 39 bases in frame from base 1.

For sequencing of the TCRbeta CDR3 region, genomic DNA was extracted from the sorted cells. The immunoSEQ Assay was used to sequence the TCRbeta CDR3 regions. The table was pulled from immuneACCESS by TCRdb, which kept in-frame rearrangements only. Such tables lose some clones; where checked, under half of the loss comes from unresolved V genes, and the rest has no known cause. The sample table holds some 51,000 clones, of which 70% to 90% were seen once. The ten largest clones capture more than 45% of the sample. The chain uses TRBV30 and TRBJ2-3; the D gene lacks a confident call. Material: CD4+ or CD8+ T cells sorted from blood, obtained in a trial of the OX40 agonist ivuxolimab. The receptor was derived from an adult with an advanced solid tumor such as melanoma, head and neck, liver or kidney cancer. The DNA sequence is TGTGCCTGGAAGGCAGCTAGCACAGATACGCAGTATTTT. Translated, it gives CAWKAASTDTQYF.